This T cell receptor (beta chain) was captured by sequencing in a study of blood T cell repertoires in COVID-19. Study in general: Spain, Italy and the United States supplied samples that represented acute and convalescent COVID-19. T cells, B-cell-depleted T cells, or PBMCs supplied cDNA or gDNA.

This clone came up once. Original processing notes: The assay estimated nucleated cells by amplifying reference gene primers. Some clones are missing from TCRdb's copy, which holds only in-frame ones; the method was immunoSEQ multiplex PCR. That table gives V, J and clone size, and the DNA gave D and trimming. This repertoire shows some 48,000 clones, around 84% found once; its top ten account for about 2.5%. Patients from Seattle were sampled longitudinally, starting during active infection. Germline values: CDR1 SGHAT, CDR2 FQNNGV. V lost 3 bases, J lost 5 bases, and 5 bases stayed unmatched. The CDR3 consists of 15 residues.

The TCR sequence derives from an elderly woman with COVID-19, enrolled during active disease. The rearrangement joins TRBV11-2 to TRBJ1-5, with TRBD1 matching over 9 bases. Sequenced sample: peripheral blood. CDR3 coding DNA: TGTGCCAGCAGCTTGGGACAGGGCTGGGATCAGCCCCAGCATTTT. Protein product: CASSLGQGWDQPQHF.